These 15 T cell receptor beta chains originate from one sample sequenced in a study of beta chain features in type 1 diabetes. All of the isolated RNA was reverse transcribed, so expressed TCRB transcripts were sequenced. Method: immunoSEQ multiplex PCR; TCRdb's copy keeps in-frame clones and lacks some. This sample has 350,000 to 450,000 clones, with approximately 15% found just once. The sequenced sample was naive CD4+ T cells from blood. These TCRs come from a man in his thirties or forties in good health.

V usage is TRBV28 and J usage is TRBJ2-5; 8 nucleotides line up with TRBD1. The junction had 4 bases not matched to a gene; V was cut back by 2 bases and J by 2 bases. Germline CDR1 reads MDHEN; CDR2 reads SYDVKM. The length of the CDR3 is 15 residues. The chain's CDR3 is CASSLAGGLQETQYF. In DNA form, the CDR3 reads TGTGCCAGCAGTTTAGCAGGGGGCCTACAAGAGACCCAGTACTTC.

This clone was seen only a few times. The sample has other DNA sequences that encode this CDR3 too. The chain carries TRBV7-2 and TRBJ2-1, with unresolved D. V was trimmed by 1 base and J by 6 bases, leaving 4 bases between them. The CDR3 covers 12 residues. The germline V gene encodes CDR1 SGHTA and CDR2 FQGNSA. CDR3 nucleotides: TGTGCCAGCAGCTTAGTTAGCAATGAGCAGTTCTTC. Protein sequence: CASSLVSNEQFF.

This clone came up a few times. The chain uses TRBV15 and TRBJ2-5, with 13 positions matching TRBD2. The ends lost 5 bases at V and 2 bases at J; junction bases unmatched: 2. The germline V gene has CDR1 LNHNV and CDR2 YYDKDF (reference sequence). The CDR3 runs to 15 residues. CDR3 in amino acids: CATSLTSGGQETQYF. The CDR3 DNA reads as TGTGCCACCAGCTTGACTAGCGGGGGGCAAGAGACCCAGTACTTC.

This clone has just a few counts. This rearrangement joins TRBV30 to TRBJ2-2; possibly TRBD1 for D (6 bases). Germline V gene lookup returns CDR1 GTSNPN and CDR2 SVGIG (reference sequence). The CDR3 covers 17 residues. V lost 2 bases, J lost 4 bases, and 20 bases lay in between. The CDR3 sequence: CAWSLIHRQVPTGELFF. The CDR3 nucleotides are TGTGCCTGGAGTCTCATACACCGACAGGTCCCCACCGGGGAGCTGTTTTTT.

This chain links TRBV25-1 with TRBJ2-5, with 10 bases identical to TRBD1. J lost 6 bases, V lost 6 bases, and 13 bases had no gene match. The CDR3 is made up of 16 amino acids. The germline CDR1 and CDR2 sequences are MGHDK and SYGVNS. The CDR3 protein is CASRSAPGQGRQTQYF. The CDR3, as DNA: TGTGCCAGCAGATCAGCTCCGGGACAGGGGCGGCAGACCCAGTACTTC.

The chain joins TRBV5-1 to TRBJ2-7, with D possibly called TRBD1 or TRBD2 (7 bases each). CDR3 length equals 16 residues. Germline CDR1 is SGHRS and CDR2 is YFSETQ. With 5 bases removed from V and 2 bases from J, the gap between germline ends came to 20 bases. The CDR3 DNA is TGCGCCAGCAGGCAGGGGGACTACCCGGATACCTACGAGCAGTACGTC. Encoded protein: CASRQGDYPDTYEQYV.

The chain is built from TRBV5-4 and TRBJ2-3, with 8 bases matching TRBD2. CDR1 and CDR2 (germline): SGHNT, YYREEE (reference sequence). V trimming: 4 bases; J trimming: 3 bases; junction bases outside the gene matches: 10. The CDR3 contains 16 residues. The CDR3 region is CASSARTSPRTDTQYF. Here the CDR3 DNA reads TGTGCCAGCAGCGCGAGGACTAGCCCAAGAACAGATACGCAGTATTTT.

V usage is TRBV7-2 and J usage is TRBJ2-2, with D perhaps TRBD1 (6 bases). This CDR3 has 15 amino acids. CDR1 is SGHTA and CDR2 is FQGNSA in the germline V gene. V lost 6 bases to trimming and J lost 0 bases, with 11 bases between them. CDR3 DNA sequence: TGTGCCAGCAGACAAGGGACAACGAACACCGGGGAGCTGTTTTTT. It is translated as CASRQGTTNTGELFF.

This rearrangement joins TRBV7-2 to TRBJ1-6; D gene uncertain. This CDR3 spans 14 amino acids. V gave up 5 bases and J gave up 12 bases, with 17 bases separating them. Looked up from germline, CDR1 is SGHTA and CDR2 is FQGNSA. CDR3 loop: CASSLGSEGLPLHF. In DNA form, the CDR3 reads TGTGCCAGCAGCCTCGGAAGCGAAGGTTTACCCCTCCACTTT.

This chain joins TRBV7-2 and TRBJ2-7; D tentatively fits TRBD1 or TRBD2 (5 bases each). This CDR3 is built from 15 residues. Per germline, CDR1 SGHTA and CDR2 FQGNSA. The germline V and J ends were trimmed by 0 bases and 2 bases, with 11 bases remaining between them. The CDR3 sequence is CASSLAPGRTYEQYF. As DNA, the CDR3 is TGTGCCAGCAGCTTAGCGCCGGGACGGACCTACGAGCAGTACTTC. Filled out from reference TRBV7-2 and TRBJ2-7, the complete variable domain reads GAGVSQSPSNKVTEKGKDVELRCDPISGHTALYWYRQSLGQGLEFLIYFQGNSAPDKSGLPSDRFSAERTGGSVSTLTIQRTQQEDSAVYLCASSLAPGRTYEQYFGPGTRLTVT.

The rearrangement joins TRBV19 to TRBJ2-1; 9 bases agree with TRBD2. Germline CDR1 reads LNHDA; CDR2 reads SQIVND (reference sequence). This CDR3 region has 15 residues. The junction had 10 bases not matched to a gene; V was cut back by 7 bases and J by 6 bases. Here the CDR3 DNA reads TGTGCCAGTACTCAGGTAGCGGGAGTGGGCAATGAGCAGTTCTTC. This encodes CASTQVAGVGNEQFF.

This clone was seen a few times. V usage is TRBV11-2 and J usage is TRBJ1-2; TRBD1 matches 9 bases. Germline trimming cut 6 bases from V and 5 bases from J; bases unmatched to any gene: 4. The CDR3 is made up of 13 amino acids. The V gene's germline CDR1 is SGHAT and CDR2 FQNNGV. CDR3 amino acids: CASRRTGEYGYTF. In DNA form, the CDR3 reads TGTGCCAGCAGACGGACAGGGGAATATGGCTACACCTTC.

V usage is TRBV5-6 and J usage is TRBJ2-6; TRBD1 might be the D (6 bases). CDR1 and CDR2 (germline): SGHDT, YYEEEE. Trimming took 4 bases from V and 3 from J, leaving 14 bases between them. This CDR3 has 16 amino acids. The CDR3 region is CASSLTQGLGANVLTF. CDR3 nucleotides: TGTGCCAGCAGCCTTACGCAGGGGCTTGGGGCCAACGTCCTGACTTTC.

The rearrangement joins TRBV7-9 to TRBJ1-2; TRBD1 agrees at 7 bases. The germline V gene has CDR1 SEHNR and CDR2 FQNEAQ (reference sequence). The trim removed 6 bases at V and 5 bases at J, leaving 12 bases unmatched. CDR3 size: 15 residues. As DNA, the CDR3 is TGTGCCAGCAGACAACCAGGGGGTCTGGGTTATGGCTACACCTTC. Its protein is CASRQPGGLGYGYTF.

A few counts support this clone. The chain links TRBV7-2 to TRBJ1-2; D ambiguous. CDR1 and CDR2 (germline): SGHTA, FQGNSA. Trimming removed 0 bases from V and 4 bases from J, with 12 bases in between. This CDR3 spans 15 amino acids. For the CDR3, the DNA is TGTGCCAGCAGCTTAGCAGCTTCAGGAATCTATGGCTACACCTTC. This gives the protein CASSLAASGIYGYTF.